These 24 T cell receptor beta chains came from one sample sequenced in a study of T cells in Graves' hyperthyroidism and ophthalmopathy. Amplified TCR beta CDR3 regions derived from RNA transcripts. Carried out on the TCR CDR3, a first-round RT-PCR used the HTBI primer set. TCRdb reanalysed the multiplex PCR reads using MiXCR and keeps one entry per CDR3 protein. The sample has hundreds of thousands of distinct CDR3 sequences, around 15% seen once. Sequencing used blood. These TCRs come from a woman under 40 with Graves' hyperthyroidism.

This sequence joins TRBV11-2 and TRBJ2-2, with 7 bases matching TRBD2. Germline V gene sequence: CDR1 SGHAT, CDR2 FQNNGV. The CDR3 runs 15 residues. V lost 3 bases and J lost 6; bases outside the gene matches: 7. CDR3 amino acids: CASSFGGGSSGELFF. CDR3 in DNA: TGTGCCAGCAGCTTTGGGGGAGGGTCTTCCGGGGAGCTGTTTTTT. The full variable domain, with the rest looked up from reference TRBV11-2 and TRBJ2-2, is EAGVAQSPRYKIIEKRQSVAFWCNPISGHATLYWYQQILGQGPKLLIQFQNNGVVDDSQLPKDRFSAERLKGVDSTLKIQPAKLEDSAVYLCASSFGGGSSGELFFGEGSRLTVL.

The V call is TRBV27, the J call TRBJ1-5, with D unclear. V lost 8 bases, J lost 3 bases, and 11 bases lay in between. The CDR3 contains 13 residues. CDR1 and CDR2 (germline): MNHEY, SMNVEV (reference sequence). DNA for the CDR3: TGTGCCAGCGGTACGGTCATCAATCAGCCCCAGCATTTT. As protein: CASGTVINQPQHF.

In this sample, this clonotype turned up many times. CDR3 bases: TGTGCCAGCACCGGGGGGTACGAGCAGTACTTC. This codes for CASTGGYEQYF. The chain combines TRBV19 with TRBJ2-7; 7 bases are shared with TRBD2. The CDR3 totals 11 residues. Germline CDR1 and CDR2: LNHDA and SQIVND (reference sequence). The V and J ends lost 9 bases and 4 bases, in that order; junction bases with no gene match: 3.

This clonotype was detected a few times. The chain recombines TRBV20-1 with TRBJ2-4, with 15 bases fitting TRBD2. This CDR3 is built from 15 residues. J gave up 8 bases and V 1 base, and 3 bases lay outside the gene matches. From germline, CDR1 is DFQATT and CDR2 SNEGSKA (reference sequence). CDR3 residues: CSARGTSGRADIQYF. The CDR3 DNA is TGCAGTGCTAGAGGGACTAGCGGGAGGGCAGACATTCAGTACTTC.

This sequence joins TRBV6-5 and TRBJ2-2; D remains ambiguous. Germline values: CDR1 MNHEY, CDR2 SVGAGI. CDR3 length: 15 amino acids. V was pared by 0 bases and J by 3 bases, with 8 bases between. CDR3 residues: CASSYSPSDTGELFF. CDR3 DNA sequence: TGTGCCAGCAGTTACTCTCCGAGCGACACCGGGGAGCTGTTTTTT.

The chain employs TRBV25-1 and TRBJ2-5; the D is unclear. The V and J ends lost 6 bases and 1 base respectively, with 9 bases between them. The V gene's germline CDR1 is MGHDK and CDR2 SYGVNS. The CDR3 loop spans 13 amino acids. The DNA for the CDR3 is TGTGCCAGCAGGGCGGACGCCCAAGAGACCCAGTACTTC. This translates into CASRADAQETQYF.

In this sample, this clonotype turned up many times. J is TRBJ1-4 and V is TRBV12-3 or TRBV12-4, with 8 positions matching TRBD1. The CDR3 covers 14 residues. The trim removed 5 bases at V and 5 bases at J, leaving 4 bases unmatched. CDR3 protein: CASSPGQVNEKLFF. The CDR3 nucleotides are TGTGCCAGCAGTCCGGGACAGGTGAATGAAAAACTGTTTTTT.

This clonotype was seen repeatedly, ten times or more. CDR3 sequence: CATSRVGGPDTQYF. The CDR3 DNA sequence: TGTGCCACCAGCCGAGTAGGGGGTCCAGATACGCAGTATTTT. The rearrangement uses TRBV15 and TRBJ2-3, with D perhaps matching TRBD1 (6 bases). Per the germline V gene, CDR1 is LNHNV and CDR2 is YYDKDF (reference sequence). The CDR3 runs to 14 residues. Deletions cut 5 bases from V and 4 bases from J, with 13 bases between.

The V gene is TRBV27, the J gene TRBJ2-5, with 12 bases matching TRBD1. J lost 2 bases, V lost 8 bases, and 9 bases had no gene match. Germline V gene lookup returns CDR1 MNHEY and CDR2 SMNVEV (reference sequence). This CDR3 is built from 16 residues. CDR3 loop: CASFGPGQGAQETQYF. CDR3 coding DNA: TGTGCCAGCTTCGGCCCGGGACAGGGGGCACAAGAGACCCAGTACTTC.

This clonotype appeared a single time. The chain combines TRBV5-1 with TRBJ2-3, with D unresolved. The CDR3 is 16 amino acids. Germline CDR1 is SGHRS and CDR2 is YFSETQ. V lost 0 bases and J lost 1, with 12 bases in between. CDR3 DNA: TGCGCCAGCAGCTTGGTTCCGCAAGAGGGCACAGATACGCAGTATTTT. Translating it yields CASSLVPQEGTDTQYF.

This clonotype appeared many times. The gene calls are TRBV27 and TRBJ2-1; 11 positions match TRBD2. The V gene's germline CDR1 is MNHEY and CDR2 SMNVEV (reference sequence). Trimming removed 2 bases from V and 3 bases from J; junction bases left unmatched: 12. This CDR3 has 19 residues. This CDR3 is CASSLRGSGRAGIYNEQFF. The CDR3 region has the DNA TGTGCCAGCAGTTTACGGGGTAGCGGGAGGGCCGGAATCTACAATGAGCAGTTCTTC.

The chain couples TRBV9 to TRBJ2-3; D ambiguous. Germline V lookup: CDR1 SGDLS, CDR2 YYNGEE. The CDR3 runs to 14 residues. V shed 0 bases and J shed 3 bases, with 8 bases lying between them. CDR3 sequence reads: CASSVEQKTDTQYF. In nucleotides, the CDR3 is TGTGCCAGCAGCGTAGAACAGAAGACAGATACGCAGTATTTT. Variable domain in full (rest from reference TRBV9 and TRBJ2-3): DSGVTQTPKHLITATGQRVTLRCSPRSGDLSVYWYQQSLDQGLQFLIQYYNGEERAKGNILERFSAQQFPDLHSELNLSSLELGDSALYFCASSVEQKTDTQYFGPGTRLTVL.

This clonotype occurred many times. The chain joins TRBV12-3 or TRBV12-4 to TRBJ1-3; no clear D. CDR3 size: 16 residues. Deletions cut 4 bases from V and 0 bases from J, with 13 bases between. The CDR3 spells CASSSLEALSGNTIYF. CDR3 bases: TGTGCCAGCAGTTCTTTGGAGGCTCTCTCTGGAAACACCATATATTTT.

This clonotype was counted ten times or more. The chain combines TRBV28 with TRBJ2-2; D gene uncertain. From germline, CDR1 is MDHEN and CDR2 SYDVKM. CDR3 size: 13 residues. Trimming pared 6 bases from V and 7 bases from J, leaving 12 bases between. The CDR3 protein is CASSPELRGELFF. CDR3 DNA: TGTGCCAGCAGCCCGGAACTCCGCGGGGAGCTGTTTTTT. Combining the CDR3 with reference TRBV28 and TRBJ2-2 gives the whole variable domain DVKVTQSSRYLVKRTGEKVFLECVQDMDHENMFWYRQDPGLGLRLIYFSYDVKMKEKGDIPEGYSVSREKKERFSLILESASTNQTSMYLCASSPELRGELFFGEGSRLTVL.

This clonotype showed up many times. CDR3 in DNA: TGTGCCAGCAGCCCCAGGGCGGATCAGCCCCAGCATTTT. It specifies CASSPRADQPQHF. J is TRBJ1-5 and V is TRBV11-2; D might be TRBD1 (5 bases). Germline V gene data show CDR1 as SGHAT and CDR2 as FQNNGV. The CDR3 spans 13 residues. V was shortened by 5 bases and J by 5 bases, with 10 bases between the two germline ends. Variable domain in full (rest from reference TRBV11-2 and TRBJ1-5): EAGVAQSPRYKIIEKRQSVAFWCNPISGHATLYWYQQILGQGPKLLIQFQNNGVVDDSQLPKDRFSAERLKGVDSTLKIQPAKLEDSAVYLCASSPRADQPQHFGDGTRLSIL.

This clonotype was seen a single time. The chain links TRBV7-2 to TRBJ1-1; 7 bases line up with TRBD1. J was trimmed by 1 base and V by 5 bases; bases with no gene match: 4. This CDR3 comprises 14 residues. CDR1 and CDR2 (germline): SGHTA, FQGNSA. CDR3: CASSPGQWNTEAFF. The DNA of the CDR3 is TGTGCCAGCAGCCCGGGACAGTGGAACACTGAAGCTTTCTTT.

This clonotype was observed a few times. The chain recombines TRBV28 with TRBJ1-5, with TRBD1 as a possible D gene (5 bases). Germline V gene lookup returns CDR1 MDHEN and CDR2 SYDVKM. Trimming took 7 bases from V and 4 from J, leaving 17 bases between them. The CDR3 covers 15 residues. The CDR3 protein is CASTGLVKGNQPQHF. The CDR3 DNA reads as TGTGCCAGCACGGGGCTTGTGAAGGGAAATCAGCCCCAGCATTTT.

The sample holds many counts of this clonotype. The J gene is TRBJ2-5, the V gene TRBV18; 8 bases match TRBD1. Germline assignment: CDR1 KGHSH and CDR2 LQKENI. CDR3 length equals 15 residues. Unmatched junction bases numbered 7, after V lost 4 bases and J lost 3 bases. The CDR3 DNA sequence: TGTGCCAGCTCACGGTCCAGGGGGCCGGAAGAGACCCAGTACTTC. This translates into CASSRSRGPEETQYF.

The genes are TRBV5-6 and TRBJ1-4; 8 bases are a match to TRBD1. CDR3 size: 14 residues. Trimming removed 4 bases from V and 8 bases from J; junction bases left unmatched: 7. The germline gives CDR1 SGHDT, CDR2 YYEEEE. The CDR3, as DNA: TGTGCCAGCAGCATCCGGACAGGGAAAGAAAAACTGTTTTTT. Translated: CASSIRTGKEKLFF. The variable domain in full, with the rest retrieved from reference TRBV5-6 and TRBJ1-4, is DAGVTQSPTHLIKTRGQQVTLRCSPKSGHDTVSWYQQALGQGPQFIFQYYEEEERQRGNFPDRFSGHQFPNYSSELNVNALLLGDSALYLCASSIRTGKEKLFFGSGTQLSVL.

The chain uses TRBV14 and TRBJ2-2; maybe TRBD2 (6 bases). This CDR3 comprises 17 residues. From germline, CDR1 is SGHDN and CDR2 FVKESK. V lost 1 base to trimming and J lost 1 base, with 13 bases between them. The CDR3 loop is CASSQGGLTRNTGELFF. The CDR3 DNA is TGTGCCAGCAGCCAAGGTGGCCTGACTAGGAACACCGGGGAGCTGTTTTTT.

The chain uses TRBV20-1 and TRBJ2-7, with 11 bases fitting TRBD2. The CDR3 extends over 17 amino acids. Per the germline V gene, CDR1 is DFQATT and CDR2 is SNEGSKA (reference sequence). The V gene end was trimmed by 0 bases and the J gene end by 2 bases; junction bases not matched to a gene: 9. The DNA for the CDR3 is TGCAGTGCTAGAGACAGGGTCACTAGCGGGGGTGCCTACGAGCAGTACTTC. Residues: CSARDRVTSGGAYEQYF.

This clonotype was seen at least ten times. The chain joins TRBV28 to TRBJ2-7, with a tentative D call TRBD1 (6 bases). There are 15 residues in the CDR3. Germline V gives CDR1 MDHEN, CDR2 SYDVKM. V lost 5 bases to trimming and J lost 2 bases, with 16 bases between them. The DNA for the CDR3 is TGTGCCAGCAGTCCTCACAATACAGGGACCTACGAGCAGTACTTC. Protein sequence: CASSPHNTGTYEQYF.

In the case of this clonotype: This may arise from a read error, as a much more abundant clone is one base away. The J gene is TRBJ1-1, the V gene TRBV29-1; unclear D gene. This CDR3 is built from 11 residues. CDR1 is SQVTM, CDR2 ANQGSEA, per germline. V dropped 4 bases and J dropped 1 base, with 4 bases sitting between them. DNA for the CDR3: TGCAGCGTTGTAGGGAACACTGAAGCTTTCTTT. Its protein product is CSVVGNTEAFF.

Ten or more counts support this clonotype. The rearrangement joins TRBV15 to TRBJ2-1; D uncertain. V gave up 0 bases and J gave up 7 bases, with 7 bases separating them. Germline-derived CDR1 and CDR2 are LNHNV and YYDKDF (reference sequence). CDR3 length: 13 residues. CDR3 nucleotide sequence: TGTGCCACCAGCAGAGATTTAAGGAATGAGCAGTTCTTC. The encoded protein is CATSRDLRNEQFF.